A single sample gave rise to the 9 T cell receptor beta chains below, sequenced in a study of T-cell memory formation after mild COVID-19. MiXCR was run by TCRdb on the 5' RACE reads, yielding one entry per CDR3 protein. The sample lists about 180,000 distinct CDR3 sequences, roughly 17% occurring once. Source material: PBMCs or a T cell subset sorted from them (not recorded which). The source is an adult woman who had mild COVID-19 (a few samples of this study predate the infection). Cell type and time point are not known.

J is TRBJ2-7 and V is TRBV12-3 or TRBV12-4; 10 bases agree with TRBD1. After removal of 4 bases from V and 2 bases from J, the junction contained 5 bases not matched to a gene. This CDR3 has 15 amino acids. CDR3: CASSSPGQGTYEQYF. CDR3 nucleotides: TGTGCCAGCAGTTCCCCGGGACAGGGGACCTACGAGCAGTACTTC.

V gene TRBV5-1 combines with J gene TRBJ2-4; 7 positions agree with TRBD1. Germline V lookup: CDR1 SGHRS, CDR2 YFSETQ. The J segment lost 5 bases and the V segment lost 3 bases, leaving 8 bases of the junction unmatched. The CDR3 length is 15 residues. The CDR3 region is CASSYPDRAQNIQYF. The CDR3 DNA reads TGCGCCAGCAGCTACCCAGACAGGGCCCAAAACATTCAGTACTTC.

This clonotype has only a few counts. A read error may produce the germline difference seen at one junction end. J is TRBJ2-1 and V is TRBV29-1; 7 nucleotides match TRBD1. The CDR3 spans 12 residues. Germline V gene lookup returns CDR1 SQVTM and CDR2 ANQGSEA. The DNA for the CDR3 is TGCAGTTTACGACAGGGTGGTTCGACCGAGATCTTC. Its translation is CSLRQGGSTEIF.

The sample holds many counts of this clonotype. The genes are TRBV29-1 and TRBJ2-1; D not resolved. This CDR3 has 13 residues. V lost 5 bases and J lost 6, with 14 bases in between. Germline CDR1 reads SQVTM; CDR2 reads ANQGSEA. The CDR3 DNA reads TGCAGCGTTTGGTCCTTTCCCATCAATGAGCAGTTCTTC. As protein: CSVWSFPINEQFF.

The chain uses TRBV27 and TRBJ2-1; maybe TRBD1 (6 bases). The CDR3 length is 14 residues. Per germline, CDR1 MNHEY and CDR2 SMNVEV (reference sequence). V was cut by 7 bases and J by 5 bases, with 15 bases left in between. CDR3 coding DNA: TGTGCCAGCACCTTAGTCAGGGGAAACAATGAGCAGTTCTTC. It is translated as CASTLVRGNNEQFF.

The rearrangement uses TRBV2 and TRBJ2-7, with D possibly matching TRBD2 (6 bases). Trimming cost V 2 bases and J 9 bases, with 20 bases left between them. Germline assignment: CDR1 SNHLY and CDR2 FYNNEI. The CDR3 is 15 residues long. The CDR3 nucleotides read TGTGCCAGCAGTGAAAACGCGGGAACCCTGTTAAGGCAGTACTTC. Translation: CASSENAGTLLRQYF.

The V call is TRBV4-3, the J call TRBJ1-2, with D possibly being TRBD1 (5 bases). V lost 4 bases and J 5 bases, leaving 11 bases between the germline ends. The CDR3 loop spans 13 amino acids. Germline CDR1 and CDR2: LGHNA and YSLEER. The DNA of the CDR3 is TGCGCCAGCAGCCCGGGGCCAGAGTATGGCTACACCTTC. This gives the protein CASSPGPEYGYTF.

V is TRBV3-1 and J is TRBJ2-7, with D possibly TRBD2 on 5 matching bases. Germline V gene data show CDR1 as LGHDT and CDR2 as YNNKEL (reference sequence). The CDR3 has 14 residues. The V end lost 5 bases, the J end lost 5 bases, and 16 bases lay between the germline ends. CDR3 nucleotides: TGTGCCAGCAGCGACGGGATCACAGCGGACGAGCAGTACTTC. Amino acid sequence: CASSDGITADEQYF.

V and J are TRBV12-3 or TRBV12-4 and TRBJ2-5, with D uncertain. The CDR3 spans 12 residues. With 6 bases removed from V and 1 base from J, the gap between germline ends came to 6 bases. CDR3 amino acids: CASRELQETQYF. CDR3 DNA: TGTGCCAGCAGGGAGCTCCAAGAGACCCAGTACTTC.